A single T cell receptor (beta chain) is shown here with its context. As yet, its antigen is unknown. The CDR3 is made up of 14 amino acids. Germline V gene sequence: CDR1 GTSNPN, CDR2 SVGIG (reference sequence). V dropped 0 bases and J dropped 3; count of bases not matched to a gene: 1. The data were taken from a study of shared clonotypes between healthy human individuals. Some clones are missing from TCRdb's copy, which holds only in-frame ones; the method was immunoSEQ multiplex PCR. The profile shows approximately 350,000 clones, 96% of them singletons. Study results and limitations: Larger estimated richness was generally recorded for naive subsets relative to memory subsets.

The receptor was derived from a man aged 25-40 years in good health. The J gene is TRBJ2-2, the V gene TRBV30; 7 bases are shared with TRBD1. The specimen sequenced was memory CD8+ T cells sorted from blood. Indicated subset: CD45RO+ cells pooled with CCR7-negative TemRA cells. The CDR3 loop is CAWSVQGYTGELFF. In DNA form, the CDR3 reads TGTGCCTGGAGTGTACAGGGGTACACCGGGGAGCTGTTTTTT. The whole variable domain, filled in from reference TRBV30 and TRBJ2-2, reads SQTIHQWPATLVQPVGSPLSLECTVEGTSNPNLYWYRQAAGRGLQLLFYSVGIGQISSEVPQNLSASRPQDRQFILSSKKLLLSDSGFYLCAWSVQGYTGELFFGEGSRLTVL.